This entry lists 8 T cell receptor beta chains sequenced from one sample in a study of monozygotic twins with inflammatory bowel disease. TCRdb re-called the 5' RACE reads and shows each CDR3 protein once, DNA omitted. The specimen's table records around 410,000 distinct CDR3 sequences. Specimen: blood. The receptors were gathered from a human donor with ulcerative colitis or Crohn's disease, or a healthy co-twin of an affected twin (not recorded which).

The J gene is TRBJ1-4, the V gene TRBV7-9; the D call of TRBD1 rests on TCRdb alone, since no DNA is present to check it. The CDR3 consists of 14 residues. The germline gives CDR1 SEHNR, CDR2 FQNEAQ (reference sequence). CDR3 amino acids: CASSTDSLAEKLFF.

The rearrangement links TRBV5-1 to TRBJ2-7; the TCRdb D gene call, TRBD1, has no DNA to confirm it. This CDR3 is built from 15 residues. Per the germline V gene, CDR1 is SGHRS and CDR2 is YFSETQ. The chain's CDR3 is CASSPTGTGWYEQYF.

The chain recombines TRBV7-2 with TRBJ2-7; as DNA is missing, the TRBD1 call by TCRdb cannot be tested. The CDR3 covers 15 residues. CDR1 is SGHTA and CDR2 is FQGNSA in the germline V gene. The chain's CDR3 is CASSPPGGRSYEQYF.

CDR3 protein: CASSLTLGAGNTIYF. The chain links TRBV3-1 to TRBJ1-3. The germline V gene encodes CDR1 LGHDT and CDR2 YNNKEL (reference sequence). The CDR3 length is 15 residues.

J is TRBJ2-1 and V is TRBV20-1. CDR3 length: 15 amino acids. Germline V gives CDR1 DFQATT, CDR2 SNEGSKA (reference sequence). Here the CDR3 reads CSAREDGTSYNEQFF.

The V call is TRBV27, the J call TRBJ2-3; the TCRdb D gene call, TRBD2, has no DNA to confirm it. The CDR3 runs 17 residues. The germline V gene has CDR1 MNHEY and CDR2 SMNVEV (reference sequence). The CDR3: CASGKTSGRAPTDTQYF.

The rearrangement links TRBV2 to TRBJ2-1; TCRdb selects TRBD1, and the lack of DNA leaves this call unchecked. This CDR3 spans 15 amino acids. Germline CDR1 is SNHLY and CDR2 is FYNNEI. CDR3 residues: CASSAGQGFYNEQFF.

CDR3 in amino acids: CASSFDVNQPQHF. This chain links TRBV5-1 with TRBJ1-5. The CDR3 is 13 amino acids. The germline V gene encodes CDR1 SGHRS and CDR2 YFSETQ.